This TCR beta chain was captured by sequencing in a study of human T cells and chemical hapten exposure. Per germline, CDR1 KGHSH and CDR2 LQKENI. V was cut by 0 bases and J by 2 bases, with 6 bases left in between. The CDR3 spans 14 residues. This clonotype came up many times. Described time point: patch test 2, 6 weeks after DPC sensitization. As for treatment: therapeutic diphenylcyclopropenone sensitization with weekly scalp DPC. During construction of the library, unique molecular identifiers were attached to individual cDNA molecules for quantitative, reproducible TCR counting. TCRdb fed the RACE reads into MiXCR, producing one record per CDR3 protein. The data contain about 26,000 distinct CDR3 sequences, approximately 9% of them singletons.

The chain couples TRBV18 to TRBJ2-3; D is ambiguous. The starting material was whole blood, obtained in connection with sensitization to the hapten diphenylcyclopropenone (DPC). This receptor was taken from a man aged 25 to 40 with alopecia areata. Some clones in this sample may be carry-over from other donors' samples. CDR3: CASSPPSVTDTQYF. The CDR3 DNA follows: TGTGCCAGCTCACCACCTAGTGTCACAGATACGCAGTATTTT.